A single T cell receptor beta chain is shown here with its context. V was pared by 1 base and J by 3 bases, with 7 bases between. The CDR3 spans 13 residues. Germline assignment: CDR1 SGHDN and CDR2 FVKESK. This specimen belongs to a study of long-term antiretroviral therapy in people with HIV. Run at survey level, the immunoSEQ assay was version v3.0. Target depth was roughly 40,000-55,000 T-cell genomes per sample. TCRdb keeps only in-frame clones here, not all; method: immunoSEQ multiplex PCR. The sample yields tens of thousands of clones, over 75% seen once. The sequence derives from a man younger than 30 with HIV. This rearrangement joins TRBV14 to TRBJ2-7, with unresolved D. The specimen comprised unsorted PBMCs, sampled 0.6 years after starting antiretroviral therapy. CDR3 loop: CASSQVMSYEQYF. Written as DNA, the CDR3 is TGTGCCAGCAGCCAAGTTATGAGCTACGAGCAGTACTTC.